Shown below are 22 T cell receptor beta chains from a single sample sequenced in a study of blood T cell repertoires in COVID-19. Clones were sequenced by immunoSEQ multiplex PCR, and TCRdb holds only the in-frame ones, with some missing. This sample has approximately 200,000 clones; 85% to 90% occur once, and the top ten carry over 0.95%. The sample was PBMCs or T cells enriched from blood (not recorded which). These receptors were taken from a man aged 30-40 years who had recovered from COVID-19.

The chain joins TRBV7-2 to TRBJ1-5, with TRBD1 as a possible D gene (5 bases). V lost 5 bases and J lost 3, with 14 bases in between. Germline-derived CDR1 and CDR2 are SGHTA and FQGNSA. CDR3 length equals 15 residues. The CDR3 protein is CASSLMGRDNQPQHF. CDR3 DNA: TGTGCCAGCAGCCTCATGGGGCGGGACAATCAGCCCCAGCATTTT. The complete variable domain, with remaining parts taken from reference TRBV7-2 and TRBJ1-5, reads GAGVSQSPSNKVTEKGKDVELRCDPISGHTALYWYRQSLGQGLEFLIYFQGNSAPDKSGLPSDRFSAERTGGSVSTLTIQRTQQEDSAVYLCASSLMGRDNQPQHFGDGTRLSIL.

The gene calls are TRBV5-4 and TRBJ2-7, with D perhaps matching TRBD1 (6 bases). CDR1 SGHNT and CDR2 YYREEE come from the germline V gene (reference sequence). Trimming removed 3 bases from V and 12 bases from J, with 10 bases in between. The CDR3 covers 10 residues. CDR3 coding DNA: TGTGCCAGCAGCTCGACAGGTAGGTACTTC. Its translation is CASSSTGRYF.

The CDR3 spells CASSLREKQYF. The CDR3 bases are TGTGCCAGCAGCCTCCGGGAGAAACAGTATTTT. The V gene is TRBV7-2, the J gene TRBJ2-3, with D perhaps matching TRBD2 (6 bases). V lost 5 bases and J 12 bases, leaving 12 bases between the germline ends. Germline assignment: CDR1 SGHTA and CDR2 FQGNSA. The CDR3 runs to 11 residues.

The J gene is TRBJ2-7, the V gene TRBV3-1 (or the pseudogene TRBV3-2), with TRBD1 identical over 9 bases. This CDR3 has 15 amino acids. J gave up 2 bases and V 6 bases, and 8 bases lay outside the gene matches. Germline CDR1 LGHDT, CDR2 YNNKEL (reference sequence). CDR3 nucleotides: TGTGCCAGCAGAGATGAGGACAGGGGCGCCTACGAGCAGTACTTC. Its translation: CASRDEDRGAYEQYF.

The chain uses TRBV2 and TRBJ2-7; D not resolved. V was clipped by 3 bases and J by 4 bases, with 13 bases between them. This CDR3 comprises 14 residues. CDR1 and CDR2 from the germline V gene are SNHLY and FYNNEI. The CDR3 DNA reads TGTGCCAGCAGTGATTCGAGTGTAGAGTACGAGCAGTACTTC. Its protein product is CASSDSSVEYEQYF.

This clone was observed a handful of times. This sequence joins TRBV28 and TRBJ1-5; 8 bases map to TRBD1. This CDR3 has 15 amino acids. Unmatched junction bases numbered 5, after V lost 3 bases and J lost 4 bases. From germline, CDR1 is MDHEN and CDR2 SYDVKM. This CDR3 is CASSFWDRRNQPQHF. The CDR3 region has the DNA TGTGCCAGCAGTTTCTGGGACAGGAGGAATCAGCCCCAGCATTTT.

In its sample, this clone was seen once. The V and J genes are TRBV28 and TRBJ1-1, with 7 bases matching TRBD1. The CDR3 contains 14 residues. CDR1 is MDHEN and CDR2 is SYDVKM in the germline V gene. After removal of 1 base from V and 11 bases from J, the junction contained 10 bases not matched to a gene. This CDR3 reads CASSLSNPSQGAFF. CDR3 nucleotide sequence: TGTGCCAGCAGTTTATCAAACCCTTCACAGGGGGCTTTCTTT.

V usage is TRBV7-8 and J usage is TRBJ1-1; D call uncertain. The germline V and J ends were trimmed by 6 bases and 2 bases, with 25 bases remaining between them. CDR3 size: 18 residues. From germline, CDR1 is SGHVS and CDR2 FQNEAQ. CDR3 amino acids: CASSTRFVGAGPNTEAFF. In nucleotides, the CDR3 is TGTGCCAGCAGTACTAGGTTTGTAGGAGCTGGGCCTAACACTGAAGCTTTCTTT.

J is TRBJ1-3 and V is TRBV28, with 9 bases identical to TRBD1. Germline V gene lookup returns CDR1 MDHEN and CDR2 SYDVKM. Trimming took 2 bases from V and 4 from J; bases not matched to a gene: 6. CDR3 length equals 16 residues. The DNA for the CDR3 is TGTGCCAGCAGTTTACCACAGGGGGCGGACGGAAACACCATATATTTT. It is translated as CASSLPQGADGNTIYF. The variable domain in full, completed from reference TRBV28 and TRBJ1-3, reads DVKVTQSSRYLVKRTGEKVFLECVQDMDHENMFWYRQDPGLGLRLIYFSYDVKMKEKGDIPEGYSVSREKKERFSLILESASTNQTSMYLCASSLPQGADGNTIYFGEGSWLTVV.

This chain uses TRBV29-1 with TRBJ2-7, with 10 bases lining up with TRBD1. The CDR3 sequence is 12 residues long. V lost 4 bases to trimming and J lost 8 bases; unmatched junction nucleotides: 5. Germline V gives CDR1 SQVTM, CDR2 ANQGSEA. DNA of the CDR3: TGCAGCGTTGCCGAGACAGGGGGCAAGCAGTACTTC. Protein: CSVAETGGKQYF.

CDR3 protein: CASSQVGERSTDTQYF. The CDR3 DNA follows: TGTGCCAGCAGCCAAGTCGGCGAGAGGTCCACAGATACGCAGTATTTT. The chain employs TRBV4-2 and TRBJ2-3; D call uncertain. The CDR3 contains 16 residues. Germline values: CDR1 LGHNA, CDR2 YNFKEQ. Deletions cut 1 base from V and 2 bases from J, with 13 bases between.

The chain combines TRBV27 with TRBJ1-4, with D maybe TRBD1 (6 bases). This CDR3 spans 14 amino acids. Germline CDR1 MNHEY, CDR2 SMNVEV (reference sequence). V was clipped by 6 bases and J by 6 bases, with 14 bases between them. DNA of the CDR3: TGTGCCAGCAGCCCAAGGGGGAGGGATGAAAAACTGTTTTTT. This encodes CASSPRGRDEKLFF. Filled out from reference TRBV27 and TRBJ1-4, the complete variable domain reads EAQVTQNPRYLITVTGKKLTVTCSQNMNHEYMSWYRQDPGLGLRQIYYSMNVEVTDKGDVPEGYKVSRKEKRNFPLILESPSPNQTSLYFCASSPRGRDEKLFFGSGTQLSVL.

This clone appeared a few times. The CDR3 sequence: CAWNLGTGGSPLHF. DNA for the CDR3: TGTGCCTGGAATTTAGGAACCGGGGGTTCACCCCTCCACTTT. This chain joins TRBV30 and TRBJ1-6; D may be TRBD1 (5 bases). Germline V gene data show CDR1 as GTSNPN and CDR2 as SVGIG (reference sequence). This CDR3 has 14 amino acids. The V gene lost 4 bases and the J gene lost 9 bases, with 16 bases spanning the gap.

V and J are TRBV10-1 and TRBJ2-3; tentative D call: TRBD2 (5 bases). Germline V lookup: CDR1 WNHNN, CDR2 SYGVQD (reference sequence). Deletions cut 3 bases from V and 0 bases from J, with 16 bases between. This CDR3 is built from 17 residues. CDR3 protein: CASSESNLRTSTDTQYF. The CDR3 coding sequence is TGCGCCAGCAGTGAATCAAACCTCAGGACTAGCACAGATACGCAGTATTTT.

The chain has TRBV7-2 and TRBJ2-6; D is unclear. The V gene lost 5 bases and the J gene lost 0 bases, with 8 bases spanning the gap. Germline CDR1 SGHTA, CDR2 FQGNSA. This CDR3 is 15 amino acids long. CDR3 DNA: TGTGCCAGCAGCCTGGCCCTCTCTGGGGCCAACGTCCTGACTTTC. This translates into CASSLALSGANVLTF. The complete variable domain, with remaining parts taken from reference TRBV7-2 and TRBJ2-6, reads GAGVSQSPSNKVTEKGKDVELRCDPISGHTALYWYRQSLGQGLEFLIYFQGNSAPDKSGLPSDRFSAERTGGSVSTLTIQRTQQEDSAVYLCASSLALSGANVLTFGAGSRLTVL.

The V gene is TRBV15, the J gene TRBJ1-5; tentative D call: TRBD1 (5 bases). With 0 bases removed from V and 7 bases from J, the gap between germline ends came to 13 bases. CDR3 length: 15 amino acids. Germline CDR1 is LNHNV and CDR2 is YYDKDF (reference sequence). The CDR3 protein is CATSRDLAGWQPQHF. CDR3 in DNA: TGTGCCACCAGCAGAGATCTCGCAGGGTGGCAGCCCCAGCATTTT.

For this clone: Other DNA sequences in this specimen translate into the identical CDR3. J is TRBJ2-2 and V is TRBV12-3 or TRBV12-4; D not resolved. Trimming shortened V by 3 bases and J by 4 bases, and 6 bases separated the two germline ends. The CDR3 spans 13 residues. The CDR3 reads CASSFSGTGELFF. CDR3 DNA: TGTGCCAGCAGTTTTTCGGGCACCGGGGAGCTGTTTTTT.

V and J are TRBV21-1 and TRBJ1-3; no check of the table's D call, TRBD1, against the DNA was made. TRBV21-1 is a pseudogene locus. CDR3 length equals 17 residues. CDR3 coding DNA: TGTGCCAGCAGCACCCGGGACAGGGGGCAATCTGGAAACACCATATATTTT. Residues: CASSTRDRGQSGNTIYF.

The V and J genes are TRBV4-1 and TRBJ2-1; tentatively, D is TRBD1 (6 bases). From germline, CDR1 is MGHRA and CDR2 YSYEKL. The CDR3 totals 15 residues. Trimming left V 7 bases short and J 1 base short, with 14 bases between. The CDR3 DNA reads TGCGCCAGCAATCGGCAGGGGAATTCCTACAATGAGCAGTTCTTC. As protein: CASNRQGNSYNEQFF.

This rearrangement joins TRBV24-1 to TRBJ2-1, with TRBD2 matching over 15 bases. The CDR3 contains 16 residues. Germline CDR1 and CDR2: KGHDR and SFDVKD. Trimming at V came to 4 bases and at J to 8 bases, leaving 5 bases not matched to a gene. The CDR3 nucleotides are TGTGCCACCAGTGAACCGGGACTAGCGGGGGGATATGAGCAGTTCTTC. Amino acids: CATSEPGLAGGYEQFF.

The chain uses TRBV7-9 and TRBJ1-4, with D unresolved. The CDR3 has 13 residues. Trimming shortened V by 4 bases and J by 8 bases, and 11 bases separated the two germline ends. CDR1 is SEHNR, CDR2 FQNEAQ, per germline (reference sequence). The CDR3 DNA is TGTGCCAGCAGCTCCCCGACTGAGGAAAAACTGTTTTTT. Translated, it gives CASSSPTEEKLFF.

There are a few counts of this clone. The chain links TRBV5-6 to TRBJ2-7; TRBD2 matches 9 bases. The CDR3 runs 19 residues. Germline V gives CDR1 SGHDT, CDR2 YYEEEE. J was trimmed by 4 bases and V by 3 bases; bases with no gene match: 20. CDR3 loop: CASSWAVYLLAGVKYEQYF. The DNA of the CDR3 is TGTGCCAGCAGCTGGGCCGTTTATTTGTTAGCGGGAGTGAAATACGAGCAGTACTTC.